A selection of T cell receptor beta chains follows, all from one sample in a study of OX40 agonist ivuxolimab in advanced cancers. The table came from immunoSEQ multiplex PCR; TCRdb's copy has only in-frame clones and leaves some out. Here the sample spans 65,000 to 95,000 clones, under 95% being singletons. The input for sequencing was CD4+ or CD8+ T cells sorted from blood, taken in a trial of the OX40 agonist ivuxolimab. The receptor set was obtained from an adult with an advanced solid tumor such as melanoma, head and neck, liver or kidney cancer. The CDR3 runs from the conserved cysteine through the conserved F or W. D genes are given only for firm matches. The size entry is marked missing in some rows and otherwise reads once, few, many or a size class.

15	.	TRBD1	TRBV15	TRBJ1-1	TGTGCCACCAGCAGAGCCGCAGGGGGCTCAGATGAAGCTTTCTTT	CATSRAAGGSDEAFF
15	once	TRBD1	TRBV7-9	TRBJ2-5	TGTGCCAGCAGCTTACCGACAGGGGAGCAAGAGACCCAGTACTTC	CASSLPTGEQETQYF
17	.	TRBD2	TRBV4-1	TRBJ2-7	TGCGCCAGCAGCTCACTAGCGGGGGCGCAGCTTACCTACGAGCAGTACTTC	CASSSLAGAQLTYEQYF
14	.	TRBD2	TRBV9	TRBJ2-3	TGTGCCAGCAGCCGGGGGGGAAGCACAGATACGCAGTATTTT	CASSRGGSTDTQYF
12	.	.	TRBV5-6	TRBJ2-5	TGTGCCAGCAGAAACCGCCAAGAGACCCAGTACTTC	CASRNRQETQYF
10	.	.	TRBV10-3	TRBJ2-7	TGTGCCATCACTAGAAACGAGCAGTACTTC	CAITRNEQYF
13	.	.	TRBV9	TRBJ1-2	TGTGCCAGCAGCGTAAGCCAGAACTATGGCTACACCTTC	CASSVSQNYGYTF
16	.	.	TRBV13	TRBJ2-1	TGTGCCAGCAGCGCACCTCGGGAGCGGCTCGACAATGAGCAGTTCTTC	CASSAPRERLDNEQFF
14	.	TRBD2	TRBV5-1	TRBJ2-5	TGCGCCAGCAGCCCGAGGGGACTAGGAGAGACCCAGTACTTC	CASSPRGLGETQYF
14	.	.	TRBV7-8	TRBJ2-7	TGTGCCAGCAACACGGACGGTGCTTCCTACGAGCAGTACTTC	CASNTDGASYEQYF
16	.	.	TRBV13	TRBJ1-3	TGTGCCAGCAGCTTAGGGGCCAGTCCCCCTGGAAACACCATATATTTT	CASSLGASPPGNTIYF
13	.	TRBD1	TRBV6-5	TRBJ2-7	TGTGCCAGCAGCACGACAGGGGAAGAAGAGCAGTACTTC	CASSTTGEEEQYF
15	.	.	TRBV7-9	TRBJ1-4	TGTGCCAGCAGCCCCTGGACAGCAACTAATGAAAAACTGTTTTTT	CASSPWTATNEKLFF
14	.	.	TRBV5-1	TRBJ1-1	TGCGCCAGCAGCTTGGAGCGGGGAGGGACTGAAGCTTTCTTT	CASSLERGGTEAFF
14	.	.	TRBV13	TRBJ1-5	TGTGCCAGCAGCACCCGACAGGGCAATCAGCCCCAGCATTTT	CASSTRQGNQPQHF
14	.	.	TRBV7-6	TRBJ1-2	TGTGCCAGCAGCCCGAAAGGGAGCACCTATGGCTACACCTTC	CASSPKGSTYGYTF
16	.	TRBD2	TRBV9	TRBJ2-3	TGTGCCAGCAGCCACCCCCTGGCGGGGGGCACAGATACGCAGTATTTT	CASSHPLAGGTDTQYF
13	.	TRBD1	TRBV9	TRBJ1-1	TGTGCCAGCAGCGAACAGGGGGACACTGAAGCTTTCTTT	CASSEQGDTEAFF
14	.	TRBD1	TRBV5-6	TRBJ2-7	TGTGCCAGCAGCCCGGGACAGGCGACCTACGAGCAGTACTTC	CASSPGQATYEQYF
14	.	TRBD2	TRBV5-1	TRBJ2-1	TGCGCCAGCAGCAATAGCGGGGGGTACAATGAGCAGTTCTTC	CASSNSGGYNEQFF
11	.	.	TRBV16	TRBJ2-7	TGTGCCAGCAGCCAATCGAACGAGCAGTACTTC	CASSQSNEQYF
13	.	.	TRBV9	TRBJ1-4	TGTGCCAGCAGTGGCCCCGGAGGGGAAAAACTGTTTTTT	CASSGPGGEKLFF
13	.	.	TRBV7-2	TRBJ2-7	TGTGCCAGCAGCTGGGGACCCCGCTACGAGCAGTACTTC	CASSWGPRYEQYF
15	.	.	TRBV6-5	TRBJ2-2	TGTGCCAGCAGTTACTCGACAGGATTGGCCGGGGAGCTGTTTTTT	CASSYSTGLAGELFF
15	.	TRBD2	TRBV15	TRBJ2-1	TGTGCCACCAGGAGCGGGGGGGAAAACTACAATGAGCAGTTCTTC	CATRSGGENYNEQFF
16	.	.	TRBV25-1	TRBJ1-6	TGTGCCAGCAGTGAAAATAGGGGGATCTATAATTCACCCCTCCACTTT	CASSENRGIYNSPLHF
14	.	TRBD2	TRBV5-6	TRBJ2-1	TGTGCCAGCAGCTTTTCCGGGACTAGCGGCGAGCAGTTCTTC	CASSFSGTSGEQFF
16	once	.	TRBV4-3	TRBJ1-3	TGCGCCAGCAGCCAAGATACAACAGGCAGAACAAACACCATATATTTT	CASSQDTTGRTNTIYF
15	.	.	TRBV7-3	TRBJ2-3	TGTGCCAGCAGCTTCTCAGGGCCCTTAGACCCTACGCAGTATTTT	CASSFSGPLDPTQYF
13	once	.	TRBV19	TRBJ2-1	TGTGCCAGTAGTATCGTGGCTGTCGATGAGCAGTTCTTC	CASSIVAVDEQFF
19	.	TRBD2	TRBV19	TRBJ2-1	TGTGCCAGTAGTATAGTACCCCGGACTAGCGGGGGGGCTAGGAATGAGCAGTTCTTC	CASSIVPRTSGGARNEQFF
11	.	.	TRBV30	TRBJ2-7	TGTGCCTGGAGTGGGCGGGACGAGCAGTACTTC	CAWSGRDEQYF
14	.	TRBD1	TRBV6-5	TRBJ1-2	TGTGCCAGCAGTCGACCAGACAGGGGGTATGGCTACACCTTC	CASSRPDRGYGYTF
19	.	.	TRBV10-3	TRBJ1-5	TGTGCCATCAGTCTCACCCGGAGAGACGGCAAGAATAGCAATCAGCCCCAGCATTTT	CAISLTRRDGKNSNQPQHF
15	.	.	TRBV10-3	TRBJ2-7	TGTGCCATCAGTGAGTCACCGGGGCCCACCTACGAGCAGTACTTC	CAISESPGPTYEQYF
15	.	TRBD1	TRBV7-2	TRBJ2-7	TGTGCCAGCAGCTTGGGACAGGGGCTGTCCTACGAGCAGTACTTC	CASSLGQGLSYEQYF
12	.	.	TRBV13	TRBJ1-2	TGTGCCAGCAGCTTATCATGGGGCCACGTCACCTTC	CASSLSWGHVTF
14	.	.	TRBV12-5	TRBJ1-2	TGTGCTAGTGGCCCCCGACAGGTGGGCTATGGCTACACCTTC	CASGPRQVGYGYTF
15	.	.	TRBV30	TRBJ1-2	TGTGCCTGGAGTGTCCTCGGGACTTCCTACTATGGCTACACCTTC	CAWSVLGTSYYGYTF
14	.	.	TRBV6-4	TRBJ1-1	TGTGCCAGCAGAACCGGGCCCCAGGGCACTGAAGCTTTCTTT	CASRTGPQGTEAFF
15	.	.	TRBV4-1	TRBJ2-3	TGCGCCAGCAGCTTATGGGGAATTAGTACAGATACGCAGTATTTT	CASSLWGISTDTQYF